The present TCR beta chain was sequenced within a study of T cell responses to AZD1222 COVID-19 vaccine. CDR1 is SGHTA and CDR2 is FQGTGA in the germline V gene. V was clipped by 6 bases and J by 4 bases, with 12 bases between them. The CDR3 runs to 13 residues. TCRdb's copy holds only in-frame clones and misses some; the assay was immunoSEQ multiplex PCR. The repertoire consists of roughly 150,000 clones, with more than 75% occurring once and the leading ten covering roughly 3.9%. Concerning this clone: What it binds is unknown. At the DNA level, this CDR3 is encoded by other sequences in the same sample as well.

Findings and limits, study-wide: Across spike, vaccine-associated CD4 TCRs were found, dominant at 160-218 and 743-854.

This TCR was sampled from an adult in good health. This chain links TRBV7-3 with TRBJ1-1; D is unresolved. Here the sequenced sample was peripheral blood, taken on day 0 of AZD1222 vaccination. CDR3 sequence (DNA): TGTGCCAGCAGTCCCGGACGGGGCACTGAAGCTTTCTTT. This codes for CASSPGRGTEAFF.